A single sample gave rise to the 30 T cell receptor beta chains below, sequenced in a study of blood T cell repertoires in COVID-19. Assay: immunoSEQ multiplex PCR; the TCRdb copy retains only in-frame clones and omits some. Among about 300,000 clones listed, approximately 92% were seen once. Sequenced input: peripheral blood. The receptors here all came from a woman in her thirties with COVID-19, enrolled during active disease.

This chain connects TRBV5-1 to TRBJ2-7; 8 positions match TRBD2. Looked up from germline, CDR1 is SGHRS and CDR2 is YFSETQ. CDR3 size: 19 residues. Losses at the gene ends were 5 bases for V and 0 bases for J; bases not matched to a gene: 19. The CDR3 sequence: CASSTKQGFTSGFSYEQYF. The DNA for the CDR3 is TGCGCCAGCAGTACCAAACAGGGTTTTACTAGCGGATTCTCCTACGAGCAGTACTTC.

CDR3 loop: CASSIGARGGAFF. CDR3 in DNA: TGTGCCAGTAGTATAGGTGCTAGAGGAGGAGCTTTCTTT. V usage is TRBV19 and J usage is TRBJ1-1; D gene uncertain. In germline, CDR1 is LNHDA, CDR2 SQIVND (reference sequence). V lost 1 base, J lost 10 bases, and 13 bases lay in between. The CDR3 extends over 13 amino acids.

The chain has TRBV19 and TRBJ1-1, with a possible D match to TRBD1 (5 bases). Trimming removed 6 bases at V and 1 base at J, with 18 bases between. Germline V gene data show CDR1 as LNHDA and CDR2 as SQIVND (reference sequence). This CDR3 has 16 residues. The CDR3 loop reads CASRRAGQVSNTEAFF. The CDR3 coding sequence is TGTGCCAGTAGAAGGGCAGGGCAAGTTTCGAACACTGAAGCTTTCTTT.

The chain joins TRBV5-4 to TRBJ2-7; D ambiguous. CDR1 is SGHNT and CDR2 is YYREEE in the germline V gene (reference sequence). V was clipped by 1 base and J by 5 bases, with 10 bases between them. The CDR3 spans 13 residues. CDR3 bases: TGTGCCAGCAGCTTGACGACAATCCACGAGCAGTACTTC. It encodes CASSLTTIHEQYF.

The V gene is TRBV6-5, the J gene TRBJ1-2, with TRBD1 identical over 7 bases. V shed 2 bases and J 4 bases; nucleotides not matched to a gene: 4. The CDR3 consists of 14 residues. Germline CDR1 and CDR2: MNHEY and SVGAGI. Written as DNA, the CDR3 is TGTGCCAGCAGTTACCGAAGGGGGCTCTATGGCTACACCTTC. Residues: CASSYRRGLYGYTF.

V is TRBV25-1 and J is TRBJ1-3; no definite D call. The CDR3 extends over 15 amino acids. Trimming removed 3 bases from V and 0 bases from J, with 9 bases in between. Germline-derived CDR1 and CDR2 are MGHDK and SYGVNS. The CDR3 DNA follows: TGTGCCAGCAGTGACCGCTATAACTCTGGAAACACCATATATTTT. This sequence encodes CASSDRYNSGNTIYF. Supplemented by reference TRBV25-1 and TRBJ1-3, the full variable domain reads EADIYQTPRYLVIGTGKKITLECSQTMGHDKMYWYQQDPGMELHLIHYSYGVNSTEKGDLSSESTVSRIRTEHFPLTLESARPSHTSQYLCASSDRYNSGNTIYFGEGSWLTVV.

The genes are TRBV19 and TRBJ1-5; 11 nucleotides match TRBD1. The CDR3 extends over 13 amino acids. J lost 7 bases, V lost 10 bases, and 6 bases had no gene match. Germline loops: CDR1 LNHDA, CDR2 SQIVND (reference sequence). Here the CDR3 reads CATGQGARQPQHF. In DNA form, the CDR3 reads TGTGCCACCGGACAGGGGGCAAGGCAGCCCCAGCATTTT.

DNA of the CDR3: TGTGCCAGCAGTTTAGGGACAGGGTGGAGAAATGAGCAGTTCTTC. Encoded protein: CASSLGTGWRNEQFF. The chain recombines TRBV27 with TRBJ2-1; 9 positions match TRBD1. Germline CDR1 MNHEY, CDR2 SMNVEV (reference sequence). The V segment lost 2 bases and the J segment 7 bases; nucleotides outside the gene matches: 6. The CDR3 consists of 15 residues.

CDR3 amino acids: CASSLGTGVYEQYF. The CDR3 DNA follows: TGTGCCAGCAGCTTGGGGACAGGGGTCTACGAGCAGTACTTC. V gene TRBV11-2 combines with J gene TRBJ2-7; TRBD1 matches 10 bases. Per the germline V gene, CDR1 is SGHAT and CDR2 is FQNNGV. The CDR3 covers 14 residues. V dropped 3 bases and J dropped 3; count of bases not matched to a gene: 2.

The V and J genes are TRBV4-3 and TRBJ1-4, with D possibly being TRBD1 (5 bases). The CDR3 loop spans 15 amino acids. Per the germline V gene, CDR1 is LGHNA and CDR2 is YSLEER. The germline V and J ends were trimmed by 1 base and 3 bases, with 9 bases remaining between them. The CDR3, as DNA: TGCGCCAGCAGCCAAGGGGGGAGGGCTAATGAAAAACTGTTTTTT. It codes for CASSQGGRANEKLFF.

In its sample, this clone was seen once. CDR3 amino acids: CASSQTGTNYGYTF. The CDR3 bases are TGTGCCAGCAGTCAAACAGGAACTAACTATGGCTACACCTTC. The chain has TRBV6-5 and TRBJ1-2; D possibly corresponds to TRBD1 (5 bases). Trimming left V 5 bases short and J 0 bases short, with 10 bases between. The CDR3 totals 14 residues. The V gene's germline CDR1 is MNHEY and CDR2 SVGAGI.

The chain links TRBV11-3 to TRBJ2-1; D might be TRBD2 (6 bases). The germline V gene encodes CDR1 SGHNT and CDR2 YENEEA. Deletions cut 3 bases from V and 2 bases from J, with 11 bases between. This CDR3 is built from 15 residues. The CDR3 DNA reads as TGTGCCAGCAGCTTGCGGGGCCAGGCCTACAATGAGCAGTTCTTC. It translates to CASSLRGQAYNEQFF.

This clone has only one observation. Here the CDR3 reads CAINSGTGIGTDTQYF. DNA for the CDR3: TGTGCCATCAACTCCGGGACAGGGATCGGCACAGATACGCAGTATTTT. The rearrangement links TRBV10-3 to TRBJ2-3, with 9 bases matching TRBD1. The CDR3 length is 16 residues. With 7 bases clipped from V and 1 base from J, the junction kept 9 bases outside the gene matches. Germline V gene lookup returns CDR1 ENHRY and CDR2 SYGVKD.

CDR3 nucleotides: TGTGCCAGCTCCCGGGGTGTCACTGAAGCTTTCTTT. Protein: CASSRGVTEAFF. The chain has TRBV7-9 and TRBJ1-1; D gene unclear. The V end lost 8 bases, the J end lost 4 bases, and 11 bases lay between the germline ends. This CDR3 has 12 amino acids. Germline CDR1 SEHNR, CDR2 FQNEAQ (reference sequence).

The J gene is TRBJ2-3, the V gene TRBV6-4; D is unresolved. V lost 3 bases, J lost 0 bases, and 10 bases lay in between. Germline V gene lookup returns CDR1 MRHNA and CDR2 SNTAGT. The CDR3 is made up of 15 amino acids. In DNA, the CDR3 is TGTGCCAGCAGTGAGGGTAGCATAAGCACAGATACGCAGTATTTT. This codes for CASSEGSISTDTQYF.

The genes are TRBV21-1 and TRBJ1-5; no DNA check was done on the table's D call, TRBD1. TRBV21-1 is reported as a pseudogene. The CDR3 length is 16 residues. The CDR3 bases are TGTGCCAGCAGCAAAGCCTCGGCAGGGGGGAATCAGCCCCAGCATTTT. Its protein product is CASSKASAGGNQPQHF.

In DNA, the CDR3 is TGTGCCAGCAGTCCCCCCGGGAGTTCCTATAGCAATCAGCCCCAGCATTTT. Amino acid sequence: CASSPPGSSYSNQPQHF. The rearrangement links TRBV28 to TRBJ1-5; D not resolved. The CDR3 length is 17 residues. Per germline, CDR1 MDHEN and CDR2 SYDVKM. Trimming removed 5 bases at V and 0 bases at J, with 17 bases between.

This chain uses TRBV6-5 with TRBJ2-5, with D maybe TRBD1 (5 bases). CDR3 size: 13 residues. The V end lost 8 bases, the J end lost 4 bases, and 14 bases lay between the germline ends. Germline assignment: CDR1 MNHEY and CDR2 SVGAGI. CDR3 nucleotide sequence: TGTGCCAGCTGGGGCCTCGAGCCAGAGACCCAGTACTTC. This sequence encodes CASWGLEPETQYF.

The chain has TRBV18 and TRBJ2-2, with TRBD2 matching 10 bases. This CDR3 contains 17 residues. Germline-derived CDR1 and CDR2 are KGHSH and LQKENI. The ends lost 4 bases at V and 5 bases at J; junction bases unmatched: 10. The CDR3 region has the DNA TGTGCCAGCTCACATCCGCTAGCGGGAGAGCAAACCGGGGAGCTGTTTTTT. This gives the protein CASSHPLAGEQTGELFF.

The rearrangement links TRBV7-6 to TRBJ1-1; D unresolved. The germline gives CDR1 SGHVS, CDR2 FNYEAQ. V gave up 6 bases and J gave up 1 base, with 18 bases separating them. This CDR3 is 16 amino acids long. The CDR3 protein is CASSSEAGLSNTEAFF. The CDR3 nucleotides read TGTGCCAGCAGTTCAGAAGCCGGACTCTCGAACACTGAAGCTTTCTTT.

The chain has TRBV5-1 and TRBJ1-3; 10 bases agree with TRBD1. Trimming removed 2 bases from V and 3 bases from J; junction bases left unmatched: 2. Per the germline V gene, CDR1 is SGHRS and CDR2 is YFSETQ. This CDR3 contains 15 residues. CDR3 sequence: CASSFGTGDGNTIYF. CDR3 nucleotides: TGCGCCAGCAGCTTTGGGACAGGGGATGGAAACACCATATATTTT.

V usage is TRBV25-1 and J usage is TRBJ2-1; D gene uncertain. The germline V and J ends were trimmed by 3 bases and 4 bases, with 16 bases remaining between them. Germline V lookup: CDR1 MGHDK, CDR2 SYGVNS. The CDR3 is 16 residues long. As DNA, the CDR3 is TGTGCCAGCAGTGATGGAGCGCTTACCTCTTACAATGAGCAGTTCTTC. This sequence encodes CASSDGALTSYNEQFF.

The DNA of the CDR3 is TGTGCCAGCAGCACTCCTACAGGGGCCAAAAACATTCAGTACTTC. Translating it yields CASSTPTGAKNIQYF. The V call is TRBV7-2, the J call TRBJ2-4; a possible D gene is TRBD1 (6 bases). Per the germline V gene, CDR1 is SGHTA and CDR2 is FQGNSA. This CDR3 is built from 15 residues. Between the trimmed V and J ends, which lost 5 bases and 1 base, there was a span of 12 bases.

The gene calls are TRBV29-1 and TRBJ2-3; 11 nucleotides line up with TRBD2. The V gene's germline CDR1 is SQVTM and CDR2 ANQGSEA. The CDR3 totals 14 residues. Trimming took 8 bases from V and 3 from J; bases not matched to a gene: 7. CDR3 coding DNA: TGCAGCTCCCGACTAGCGGGAAAGACAGATACGCAGTATTTT. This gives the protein CSSRLAGKTDTQYF.

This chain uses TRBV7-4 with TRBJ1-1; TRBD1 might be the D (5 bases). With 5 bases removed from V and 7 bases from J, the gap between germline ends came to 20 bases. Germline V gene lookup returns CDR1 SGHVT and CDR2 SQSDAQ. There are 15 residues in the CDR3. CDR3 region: CASSPIGGRQREAFF. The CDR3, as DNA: TGTGCCAGCAGCCCTATAGGAGGGCGACAGCGTGAAGCTTTCTTT.

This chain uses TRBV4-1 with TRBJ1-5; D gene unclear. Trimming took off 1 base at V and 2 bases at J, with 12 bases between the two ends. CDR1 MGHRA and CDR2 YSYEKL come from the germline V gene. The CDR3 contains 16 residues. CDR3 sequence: CASSQVHERGNQPQHF. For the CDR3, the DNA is TGCGCCAGCAGCCAAGTTCATGAGAGAGGCAATCAGCCCCAGCATTTT.

The CDR3 sequence is CASSSRTGGNEQYF. CDR3 coding DNA: TGTGCCAGCAGCTCACGGACAGGGGGGAACGAGCAGTACTTC. The chain uses TRBV9 and TRBJ2-7; 10 nucleotides match TRBD1. The CDR3 consists of 14 residues. V was clipped by 4 bases and J by 5 bases; unmatched bases: 6. Germline CDR1 and CDR2: SGDLS and YYNGEE.

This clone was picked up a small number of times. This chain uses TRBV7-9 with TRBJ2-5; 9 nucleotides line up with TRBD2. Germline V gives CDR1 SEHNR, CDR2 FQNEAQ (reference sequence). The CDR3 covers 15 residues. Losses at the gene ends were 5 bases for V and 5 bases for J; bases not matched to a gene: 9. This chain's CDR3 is CASSPPGGRVETQYF. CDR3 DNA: TGTGCCAGCAGCCCCCCAGGCGGGAGGGTCGAGACCCAGTACTTC.

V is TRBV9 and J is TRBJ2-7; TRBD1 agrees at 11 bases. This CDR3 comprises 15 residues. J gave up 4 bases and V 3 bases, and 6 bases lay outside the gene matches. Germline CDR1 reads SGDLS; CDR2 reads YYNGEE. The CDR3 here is CASSGGTGGRYEQYF. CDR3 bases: TGTGCCAGCAGCGGCGGGACAGGGGGAAGGTACGAGCAGTACTTC.

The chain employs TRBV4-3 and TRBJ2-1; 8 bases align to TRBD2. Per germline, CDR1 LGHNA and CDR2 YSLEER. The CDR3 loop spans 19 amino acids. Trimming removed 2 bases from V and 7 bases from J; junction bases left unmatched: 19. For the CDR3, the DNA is TGCGCCAGCAGCCAATACCTCCCACCCCAGGGCGGGAGGCGGAATGAGCAGTTCTTC. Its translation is CASSQYLPPQGGRRNEQFF.